This record looks at one T cell receptor beta chain sequence and its context. The V gene end was trimmed by 4 bases and the J gene end by 6 bases; junction bases not matched to a gene: 5. Germline V CDR1 and CDR2: ENHRY, SYGVKD. CDR3 size: 13 residues. This entry is derived from a study of blood T cell repertoires in COVID-19. As processed by the authors: Nucleated cell counts were estimated from reference gene primer amplification. Some clones are missing from TCRdb's copy, which holds only in-frame ones; the method was immunoSEQ multiplex PCR. V and J calls and clone size are as listed in that table; D and trimming were resolved from the DNA. The table has around 120,000 clones, about 90% seen once; the top ten hold 25% to 35%.

The chain recombines TRBV10-3 with TRBJ1-1, with 7 nucleotides matching TRBD1. Sequenced: peripheral blood. The source of this sequence is a woman between 65 and 79 years old with acute or convalescent COVID-19. As DNA, the CDR3 is TGTGCCATCAGTGGAATCGACAGGGCTGAAGCTTTCTTT. Encoded protein: CAISGIDRAEAFF.